This entry lists 14 T cell receptor beta chains sequenced from one sample in a study of cytomegalovirus exposure and HLA in healthy donors. Vbeta (60) and Jbeta (13) primers were used in the PCR. Sequencing used immunoSEQ multiplex PCR; TCRdb keeps in-frame clones, though not all of them. The repertoire includes about 130,000 clones, about 76% of them detected once, and around 3.7% sits in the top ten. Sequencing was performed on PBMCs. These receptors all stem from a male donor in good health and CMV-seronegative.

Remarks on this clone: One end of the junction is discordant with germline, which a read error may explain. In the same sample, other DNA sequences code for this CDR3. The chain has TRBV15 and TRBJ1-6; possibly TRBD1 for D (5 bases). CDR3 length equals 14 residues. Germline CDR1 LNHNV, CDR2 YYDKDF (reference sequence). DNA for the CDR3: TGTGCCACCAGCAGAGACAGGGATAATTCGCCCCTCCACTTT. As protein: CATSRDRDNSPLHF.

This clone appeared once. The V gene is TRBV11-2, the J gene TRBJ2-3; D is possibly TRBD2 (6 bases). With 2 bases removed from V and 10 bases from J, the gap between germline ends came to 13 bases. The CDR3 runs to 13 residues. CDR1 and CDR2 (germline): SGHAT, FQNNGV. The CDR3 bases are TGTGCCAGCAGCTTATCGTGGCCTAGCGCGCAGTATTTT. Translating gives CASSLSWPSAQYF.

This chain connects TRBV2 to TRBJ2-7; perhaps TRBD1 as D (6 bases). Germline V CDR1 and CDR2: SNHLY, FYNNEI. V was clipped by 7 bases and J by 1 base, with 11 bases between them. The CDR3 covers 13 residues. For the CDR3, the DNA is TGTGCCAGCATTTCGGACAGTTCCTACGAGCAGTACTTC. Its protein is CASISDSSYEQYF.

Only a few counts were recorded for this clone. The chain recombines TRBV19 with TRBJ1-5; the D is unclear. The CDR3 loop spans 14 amino acids. Trimming removed 5 bases from V and 4 bases from J, with 12 bases in between. Germline V CDR1 and CDR2: LNHDA, SQIVND (reference sequence). Here the CDR3 DNA reads TGTGCCAGTAGTGAGGGATTTAGGAATCAGCCCCAGCATTTT. Translated, it gives CASSEGFRNQPQHF.

This chain joins TRBV27 and TRBJ1-2; the D gene is possibly TRBD1 (6 bases). V lost 6 bases to trimming and J lost 4 bases, with 15 bases between them. This CDR3 is 14 amino acids long. The germline CDR1 and CDR2 sequences are MNHEY and SMNVEV (reference sequence). CDR3: CASSQTTGVYGYTF. The CDR3 bases are TGTGCCAGCAGCCAAACGACAGGAGTCTATGGCTACACCTTC.

The CDR3 DNA reads TGCAGCGTTGTAAGGGGTTATGGCTACACCTTC. It codes for CSVVRGYGYTF. The rearrangement joins TRBV29-1 to TRBJ1-2, with TRBD1 as a possible D gene (5 bases). In germline, CDR1 is SQVTM, CDR2 ANQGSEA. The length of the CDR3 is 11 residues. V dropped 4 bases and J dropped 5 bases, with 8 bases sitting between them.

The rearrangement joins TRBV11-3 to TRBJ2-5, with D tentatively TRBD1 (7 bases). This CDR3 has 14 amino acids. Looked up from germline, CDR1 is SGHNT and CDR2 is YENEEA. V was clipped by 5 bases and J by 5 bases, with 15 bases between them. The CDR3 spells CASSLSPGGETQYF. In DNA, the CDR3 is TGTGCCAGCAGCCTGAGCCCAGGGGGGGAGACCCAGTACTTC. Based on the CDR3 plus reference TRBV11-3 and TRBJ2-5, the full variable domain is EAGVVQSPRYKIIEKKQPVAFWCNPISGHNTLYWYLQNLGQGPELLIRYENEEAVDDSQLPKDRFSAERLKGVDSTLKIQPAELGDSAVYLCASSLSPGGETQYFGPGTRLLVL.

This clone was recorded once. V usage is TRBV11-2 and J usage is TRBJ2-7, with 10 nucleotides matching TRBD2. This CDR3 has 16 amino acids. Germline trimming cut 5 bases from V and 3 bases from J; bases unmatched to any gene: 10. Germline-derived CDR1 and CDR2 are SGHAT and FQNNGV. This chain's CDR3 is CASSPRRAGGHYEQYF. CDR3 DNA: TGTGCCAGCAGCCCCCGGAGAGCGGGAGGGCACTACGAGCAGTACTTC.

This sequence joins TRBV5-5 and TRBJ1-1, with D perhaps TRBD1 (5 bases). The V and J ends lost 4 bases and 1 base respectively, with 8 bases between them. CDR1 and CDR2 from the germline V gene are SGHKS and YYEKEE (reference sequence). This CDR3 contains 13 residues. The CDR3 DNA follows: TGTGCCAGCAGCACGACAGCGAACACTGAAGCTTTCTTT. This encodes CASSTTANTEAFF.

The chain uses TRBV11-2 and TRBJ2-5, with unresolved D. The end of the DNA is better explained by TRBJ2-7, so the J call may be wrong. The length of the CDR3 is 14 residues. Germline CDR1 reads SGHAT; CDR2 reads FQNNGV. This CDR3 is CASRLLSLDYEQYF. CDR3 sequence (DNA): TGTGCCAGCAGACTCCTGTCACTTGACTACGAGCAGTACTTC.

The chain uses TRBV29-1 and TRBJ1-3; a weak D match, TRBD1 (5 bases). CDR3 length: 17 amino acids. The germline gives CDR1 SQVTM, CDR2 ANQGSEA. V dropped 6 bases and J dropped 0 bases, with 21 bases sitting between them. The CDR3 is CSVLSRGGTISGNTIYF. In DNA, the CDR3 is TGCAGCGTCCTATCGCGGGGCGGCACAATCTCTGGAAACACCATATATTTT.

The chain couples TRBV28 to TRBJ1-2; unclear D gene. V lost 2 bases and J 0 bases, leaving 10 bases between the germline ends. The germline CDR1 and CDR2 sequences are MDHEN and SYDVKM. The CDR3 has 15 amino acids. CDR3 sequence reads: CASSLDGGTNYGYTF. As DNA, the CDR3 is TGTGCCAGCAGTTTAGACGGAGGGACTAACTATGGCTACACCTTC.

The table lists this clone with a few counts. V is TRBV27 and J is TRBJ2-2, with 8 bases lining up with TRBD1. Trimming cost V 3 bases and J 6 bases; bases outside gene matches: 12. The germline V gene encodes CDR1 MNHEY and CDR2 SMNVEV (reference sequence). This CDR3 has 17 amino acids. This CDR3 reads CASSLTGQGSTPGELFF. DNA for the CDR3: TGTGCCAGCAGTTTGACCGGACAGGGTTCGACACCCGGGGAGCTGTTTTTT.

This chain connects TRBV14 to TRBJ2-5, with 10 nucleotides matching TRBD1. The CDR3 is 16 amino acids. J was trimmed by 0 bases and V by 4 bases; bases with no gene match: 5. CDR1 and CDR2 (germline): SGHDN, FVKESK. CDR3 coding DNA: TGTGCCAGCAGCCTAGGGACAGGGGTTAACCAAGAGACCCAGTACTTC. This sequence encodes CASSLGTGVNQETQYF. The full variable domain, its missing parts supplied by reference TRBV14 and TRBJ2-5, is EAGVTQFPSHSVIEKGQTVTLRCDPISGHDNLYWYRRVMGKEIKFLLHFVKESKQDESGMPNNRFLAERTGGTYSTLKVQPAELEDSGVYFCASSLGTGVNQETQYFGPGTRLLVL.